The rows below give T cell receptor beta chains drawn from one sample of a study of PD-L1 blockade in urothelial cancer. Profiled with immunoSEQ multiplex PCR; TCRdb holds only in-frame clones, not every one. The sample consists of over 100,000 clones, around 90% of them appearing once. The sequencing used PBMCs, collected around atezolizumab (anti-PD-L1) treatment. Receptors originate from a man in his 60s with urothelial cancer. CDR3s include the opening cysteine and the closing phenylalanine or tryptophan. D genes are given only for firm matches. Some rows have no size entry. The others give once, few or many, or a class for an expanded clone.

TRBV6-1	TRBJ2-3	TRBD1	-	CASSRTGTTDTQYF	TGTGCCAGCAGCCGGACAGGCACCACAGATACGCAGTATTTT
TRBV7-2	TRBJ1-2	-	-	CASSLLTGNYGYTF	TGTGCCAGCAGCTTATTGACAGGAAACTATGGCTACACCTTC
TRBV5-6	TRBJ1-5	-	-	CASSLGIGQPQHF	TGTGCCAGCAGCTTGGGCATTGGCCAGCCCCAGCATTTT
TRBV11-2	TRBJ2-7	TRBD2	-	CASSAGTTLLEQYF	TGTGCCAGCAGCGCCGGGACTACTTTATTAGAGCAGTACTTC
TRBV4-2	TRBJ2-5	TRBD2	-	CASSHPSGTETQYF	TGTGCCAGCAGCCATCCTAGCGGAACAGAGACCCAGTACTTC
TRBV4-2	TRBJ1-5	TRBD1	-	CASSHLLRDRNQPQHF	TGTGCCAGCAGCCATTTGCTCAGGGACAGAAATCAGCCCCAGCATTTT
TRBV19	TRBJ2-3	TRBD1	-	CASSPDRARADTQYF	TGTGCCAGTAGTCCAGACAGGGCGAGGGCAGATACGCAGTATTTT
TRBV7-2	TRBJ2-3	-	-	CASRPTTGTDTQYF	TGTGCCAGCAGACCCACGACAGGCACAGATACGCAGTATTTT
TRBV28	TRBJ2-5	TRBD2	-	CASRPASGRYQETQYF	TGTGCCAGCAGACCCGCTAGCGGGAGGTACCAAGAGACCCAGTACTTC
TRBV6-4	TRBJ2-5	TRBD2	once	CASSDQAGGKETQYF	TGTGCCAGCAGTGACCAGGCGGGGGGGAAAGAGACCCAGTACTTC
TRBV7-2	TRBJ2-3	-	-	CASSPEWLPDTQYF	TGTGCCAGCAGCCCGGAGTGGTTGCCAGATACGCAGTATTTT
TRBV7-2	TRBJ1-2	-	-	CASSLVVSGDRSSGYTF	TGTGCCAGCAGCTTAGTAGTTAGTGGCGACAGGTCATCTGGCTACACCTTC
TRBV27	TRBJ2-3	TRBD2	-	CASSGLAATDTQYF	TGTGCCAGCAGCGGACTAGCGGCCACAGATACGCAGTATTTT
TRBV6-1	TRBJ2-7	-	-	CASSELGSSYEQYF	TGTGCCAGCAGTGAACTGGGGAGCTCCTACGAGCAGTACTTC
TRBV6-1	TRBJ1-5	-	-	CASSGFHNNQPQHF	TGTGCCAGCAGTGGATTTCACAACAATCAGCCCCAGCATTTT
TRBV5-1	TRBJ2-5	-	-	CASSFDVTAEQYF	TGCGCCAGCAGCTTCGATGTAACAGCGGAACAGTACTTC
TRBV4-3	TRBJ2-2	-	-	CASSQDQASTIGELFF	TGCGCCAGCAGCCAAGATCAGGCTAGCACAATCGGGGAGCTGTTTTTT
TRBV5-4	TRBJ2-1	-	-	CASSIGSGEQFF	TGTGCCAGCAGCATCGGGAGCGGTGAGCAGTTCTTC
TRBV6-5	TRBJ1-2	-	-	CASSSQDSQGYGYTF	TGTGCCAGCAGTTCACAGGACAGTCAGGGGTATGGCTACACCTTC
TRBV5-4	TRBJ2-7	TRBD2	-	CASSLGRGTRYREQYF	TGTGCCAGCAGCTTGGGCCGGGGGACTAGGTATCGCGAGCAGTACTTC
TRBV5-1	TRBJ2-3	-	-	CASSFAGRQEADTQYF	TGCGCCAGCAGCTTTGCGGGACGGCAGGAGGCCGATACGCAGTATTTT
TRBV5-5	TRBJ2-3	-	-	CASSISEGAGRDTQYF	TGTGCCAGCAGCATCAGTGAGGGGGCCGGGAGAGATACGCAGTATTTT
TRBV5-1	TRBJ1-1	-	-	CASSREQTNTEAFF	TGCGCCAGCAGCAGAGAACAGACGAACACTGAAGCTTTCTTT
TRBV19	TRBJ2-5	TRBD2	-	CASSIAGTSGRETQYF	TGTGCCAGTAGTATAGCCGGGACTAGCGGGAGAGAGACCCAGTACTTC
TRBV4-3	TRBJ2-1	TRBD2	-	CASSQDWWEGYNEQFF	TGCGCCAGCAGCCAAGATTGGTGGGAGGGGTACAATGAGCAGTTCTTC
TRBV19	TRBJ2-7	TRBD1	-	CASSISTGGGYEQYF	TGTGCCAGTAGTATCTCCACAGGGGGCGGCTACGAGCAGTACTTC
TRBV11-2	TRBJ2-2	-	-	CASSSGFGPNTGELFF	TGTGCCAGCAGCTCGGGGTTTGGGCCGAACACCGGGGAGCTGTTTTTT
TRBV6-1	TRBJ2-3	TRBD2	-	CASSARGGDTDTQYF	TGTGCCAGCAGTGCGCGGGGGGGGGACACAGATACGCAGTATTTT
TRBV4-3	TRBJ2-5	-	-	CASSQDRRGQETQYF	TGCGCCAGCAGCCAAGATCGCAGAGGCCAAGAGACCCAGTACTTC
TRBV4-3	TRBJ2-2	TRBD1	-	CASSRMYGTGSLTGELFF	TGCGCCAGCAGCCGTATGTATGGGACAGGGTCCCTCACCGGGGAGCTGTTTTTT
TRBV6-5	TRBJ2-7	-	-	CASSIGRGEQYF	TGTGCCAGCAGTATAGGTCGGGGCGAGCAGTACTTC
TRBV28	TRBJ1-4	TRBD1	-	CASSKVPGQGIQEKLFF	TGTGCCAGCAGTAAAGTCCCGGGACAGGGGATTCAGGAAAAACTGTTTTTT
TRBV19	TRBJ1-1	TRBD1	-	CASSMAGGITEAFF	TGTGCCAGTAGTATGGCAGGGGGAATCACTGAAGCTTTCTTT
TRBV18	TRBJ2-2	TRBD1	-	CASSPTGGPDAGELFF	TGTGCCAGCTCGCCGACAGGGGGCCCGGACGCCGGGGAGCTGTTTTTT
TRBV9	TRBJ2-1	-	-	CASREFASVGEQFF	TGTGCCAGCAGGGAATTTGCGAGCGTAGGTGAGCAGTTCTTC
TRBV7-2	TRBJ2-3	TRBD2	-	CASSFAGGWPDTQYF	TGTGCCAGCAGCTTCGCGGGGGGTTGGCCAGATACGCAGTATTTT
TRBV2	TRBJ2-2	-	-	CASRRLVNTGELFF	TGTGCCAGCAGAAGACTAGTAAACACCGGGGAGCTGTTTTTT
TRBV11-2	TRBJ2-2	-	once	CASSFLGITGELFF	TGTGCCAGCAGCTTCCTAGGTATTACCGGGGAGCTGTTTTTT
TRBV7-2	TRBJ2-2	-	once	CASSEGVQTGELFF	TGTGCCAGCAGCGAGGGGGTTCAGACCGGGGAGCTGTTTTTT
TRBV5-8	TRBJ2-7	-	-	CASSQSPRYEQYF	TGTGCCAGCAGCCAAAGCCCGCGGTACGAGCAGTACTTC
TRBV6-1	TRBJ2-3	TRBD2	-	CASKGLAGSTDTQYF	TGTGCCAGCAAAGGACTAGCGGGGAGCACAGATACGCAGTATTTT
TRBV15	TRBJ1-5	-	-	CATSRGRGNQPQHF	TGTGCCACCAGCAGAGGAAGAGGGAATCAGCCCCAGCATTTT
TRBV20-1	TRBJ2-1	-	-	CSARDKHEQFF	TGCAGTGCTAGAGATAAGCATGAGCAGTTCTTC
TRBV4-2	TRBJ1-4	TRBD1	-	CASSQDRGPNEKLFF	TGTGCCAGCAGCCAGGACAGGGGCCCTAATGAAAAACTGTTTTTT
TRBV5-1	TRBJ2-5	TRBD2	-	CASSVQPPGGGETQYF	TGCGCCAGCAGCGTTCAACCTCCGGGAGGAGGGGAGACCCAGTACTTC
TRBV6-5	TRBJ2-1	-	-	CASSYSAEYNEQFF	TGTGCCAGCAGTTACTCGGCAGAATACAATGAGCAGTTCTTC
TRBV5-1	TRBJ1-2	TRBD1	once	CASSLGQGDGYTF	TGCGCCAGCAGCCTCGGACAGGGGGATGGCTACACCTTC
TRBV9	TRBJ1-1	-	-	CASSVAGSEAFF	TGTGCCAGCAGCGTAGCGGGATCTGAAGCTTTCTTT
TRBV4-1	TRBJ1-2	-	few	CASSQDQNYGYTF	TGCGCCAGCAGCCAAGATCAGAACTATGGCTACACCTTC
TRBV5-1	TRBJ1-2	-	-	CASSLVLGGIAAGYTF	TGCGCCAGCAGCTTGGTTTTGGGGGGGATAGCTGCTGGCTACACCTTC
TRBV2	TRBJ1-5	TRBD1	-	CASSERDRGNQPQHF	TGTGCCAGCAGTGAAAGGGACAGGGGCAATCAGCCCCAGCATTTT
TRBV5-1	TRBJ2-2	-	-	CASSTHTVNTGELFF	TGCGCCAGCAGCACCCACACAGTGAACACCGGGGAGCTGTTTTTT
TRBV4-1	TRBJ1-1	-	-	CASSQEGRGFKTEAFF	TGCGCCAGCAGCCAAGAAGGGAGGGGGTTCAAGACTGAAGCTTTCTTT
TRBV7-3	TRBJ2-5	TRBD1	-	CASSPGQSETQYF	TGTGCCAGCAGCCCGGGACAGTCAGAGACCCAGTACTTC
TRBV7-6	TRBJ2-5	-	-	CASSLRPGGGETQYF	TGTGCCAGCAGCTTAAGGCCTGGGGGCGGGGAGACCCAGTACTTC